Shown below are 21 T cell receptor beta chains from a single sample sequenced in a study of human T cells and chemical hapten exposure. The study extracted total RNA from unfractionated whole blood. In the library, unique molecular identifiers were attached to individual cDNA molecules. In TCRdb, the reads were re-called with MiXCR into one record per CDR3 protein. The table has around 120,000 distinct CDR3 sequences, 8% to 9.5% seen once. Sequenced sample: whole blood. The origin of the receptors is a human donor in good health. Some clones in this sample may be carry-over from other donors' samples.

This clonotype came up a few times. The chain is built from TRBV19 and TRBJ1-1; no firm D call. Germline CDR1 and CDR2: LNHDA and SQIVND (reference sequence). Trimming left V 7 bases short and J 0 bases short, with 9 bases between. CDR3 length: 13 residues. This chain's CDR3 is CASTEVLNTEAFF. CDR3 in DNA: TGTGCCAGTACCGAGGTCCTGAACACTGAAGCTTTCTTT.

In this sample, this clonotype turned up many times. The rearrangement uses TRBV12-3 or TRBV12-4 and TRBJ1-1; no definite D call. V dropped 2 bases and J dropped 3 bases, with 13 bases sitting between them. The CDR3 covers 15 residues. DNA of the CDR3: TGTGCCAGCAGTTTATCCGTCCCCGGGGACACTGAAGCTTTCTTT. The encoded protein is CASSLSVPGDTEAFF.

The CDR3 nucleotides are TGTGCCAGCAGCCCGGGGGGCCCGTACCCTGAAGCTTTCTTT. Translated, it gives CASSPGGPYPEAFF. This chain connects TRBV28 to TRBJ1-1, with D possibly TRBD1 on 6 matching bases. Germline lookup yields CDR1 MDHEN and CDR2 SYDVKM. This CDR3 has 14 residues. Trimming took off 6 bases at V and 6 bases at J, with 17 bases between the two ends.

This clonotype occurred many times. The chain recombines TRBV6-6 with TRBJ1-1, with D unresolved. The germline gives CDR1 MNHNY, CDR2 SVGAGI (reference sequence). The length of the CDR3 is 16 residues. V shed 1 base and J shed 0 bases, with 12 bases lying between them. The CDR3 reads CASSYFPQRVNTEAFF. In DNA, the CDR3 is TGTGCCAGCAGTTACTTCCCCCAAAGAGTGAACACTGAAGCTTTCTTT.

The rearrangement links TRBV10-2 to TRBJ2-3; D could derive from TRBD1 or TRBD2 (5 bases each). Germline CDR1 reads WSHSY; CDR2 reads SAAADI. With 7 bases removed from V and 0 bases from J, the gap between germline ends came to 14 bases. The CDR3 runs to 15 residues. DNA for the CDR3: TGCGCCAGCAACGGGGAAGGGGTTAGCACAGATACGCAGTATTTT. This codes for CASNGEGVSTDTQYF.

This clonotype was counted between two and nine times. CDR3 coding DNA: TGTGCCAGCACTGTAACTGGTGGGTATAATTACGAGCAGTACTTC. It translates to CASTVTGGYNYEQYF. J is TRBJ2-7 and V is TRBV6-6; D is undetermined. V was shortened by 7 bases and J by 4 bases, with 20 bases between the two germline ends. There are 15 residues in the CDR3. Germline V CDR1 and CDR2: MNHNY, SVGAGI (reference sequence).

For this clonotype: At one end the junction does not follow the germline gene, possibly because of a read error. V is TRBV6-2 or TRBV6-3 and J is TRBJ2-7, with D hard to call. Germline V gene sequence: CDR1 MNHEY, CDR2 SVGEGT. This CDR3 contains 11 residues. The DNA for the CDR3 is TGTGCCAGCAGTTACTCCGACGAGCAGTACTTC. Its protein product is CASSYSDEQYF.

The J gene is TRBJ2-2, the V gene TRBV7-8, with 9 bases lining up with TRBD2. With V trimmed by 10 bases and J by 4 bases, 10 bases remained unmatched. The CDR3 has 15 residues. The germline gives CDR1 SGHVS, CDR2 FQNEAQ. CDR3 residues: CATPRGTSSTGELFF. CDR3 nucleotide sequence: TGTGCCACCCCACGGGGGACTAGCAGCACCGGGGAGCTGTTTTTT.

This clonotype was recorded a few times. The chain couples TRBV12-3 or TRBV12-4 to TRBJ2-7; tentative D call: TRBD1 (6 bases). V gave up 8 bases and J gave up 2 bases, with 10 bases separating them. There are 12 residues in the CDR3. In nucleotides, the CDR3 is TGTGCCAGCGCCAGGGGCACCTACGAGCAGTACTTC. This codes for CASARGTYEQYF.

This clonotype was observed a handful of times. V usage is TRBV4-2 and J usage is TRBJ1-5; D is unresolved. Germline CDR1 is LGHNA and CDR2 is YNFKEQ. V gave up 3 bases and J gave up 4 bases, with 13 bases separating them. CDR3 length: 15 amino acids. CDR3 bases: TGTGCCAGCAGCCAGACAACGCAAGGTAATCAGCCCCAGCATTTT. Its translation is CASSQTTQGNQPQHF.

The rearrangement joins TRBV20-1 to TRBJ2-5; D remains ambiguous. The V gene's germline CDR1 is DFQATT and CDR2 SNEGSKA (reference sequence). This CDR3 has 14 amino acids. V gave up 0 bases and J gave up 3 bases, with 11 bases separating them. Written as DNA, the CDR3 is TGCAGTGCTAGAGATGGAGCAGGCGAAGAGACCCAGTACTTC. Translated, it gives CSARDGAGEETQYF.

This clonotype occurred a few times. The chain has TRBV19 and TRBJ1-1; D remains ambiguous. Trimming removed 3 bases from V and 0 bases from J, with 8 bases in between. The CDR3 runs to 14 residues. CDR1 LNHDA and CDR2 SQIVND come from the germline V gene (reference sequence). The CDR3 loop reads CASSIWNMNTEAFF. The CDR3 bases are TGTGCCAGTAGTATCTGGAACATGAACACTGAAGCTTTCTTT. The full variable domain, rest sourced from reference TRBV19 and TRBJ1-1, is DGGITQSPKYLFRKEGQNVTLSCEQNLNHDAMYWYRQDPGQGLRLIYYSQIVNDFQKGDIAEGYSVSREKKESFPLTVTSAQKNPTAFYLCASSIWNMNTEAFFGQGTRLTVV.

This clonotype was seen only a few times. V and J are TRBV27 and TRBJ2-7, with 7 bases lining up with TRBD2. Germline assignment: CDR1 MNHEY and CDR2 SMNVEV (reference sequence). Trimming at V came to 4 bases and at J to 3 bases, leaving 6 bases not matched to a gene. The CDR3 has 14 amino acids. This CDR3 is CASSSAGRYYEQYF. The DNA for the CDR3 is TGTGCCAGCAGTTCAGCGGGACGGTACTACGAGCAGTACTTC.

The chain joins TRBV7-2 to TRBJ2-5; D may be TRBD2 (5 bases). Germline assignment: CDR1 SGHTA and CDR2 FQGNSA. The V gene lost 5 bases and the J gene lost 5 bases, with 12 bases spanning the gap. The CDR3 is 13 residues long. The CDR3 loop is CASSPGGGETQYF. For the CDR3, the DNA is TGTGCCAGCAGCCCCGGAGGCGGGGAGACCCAGTACTTC.

This clonotype has a handful of counts. V and J are TRBV5-1 and TRBJ2-1; a possible D gene is TRBD1 (5 bases). CDR1 and CDR2 from the germline V gene are SGHRS and YFSETQ. This CDR3 region has 15 residues. V lost 7 bases, J lost 8 bases, and 22 bases lay in between. The CDR3 is CASGPTASPNYEQFF. For the CDR3, the DNA is TGCGCCAGCGGCCCGACAGCATCCCCAAATTATGAGCAGTTCTTC.

This chain uses TRBV20-1 with TRBJ1-6; D is unresolved. The germline V gene has CDR1 DFQATT and CDR2 SNEGSKA (reference sequence). This CDR3 spans 13 amino acids. With 0 bases removed from V and 10 bases from J, the gap between germline ends came to 10 bases. The CDR3 here is CSARDKDVSPLHF. The CDR3 region has the DNA TGCAGTGCTAGAGATAAAGACGTCTCACCCCTCCACTTT.

The chain employs TRBV12-3 or TRBV12-4 and TRBJ2-7; no clear D. Trimming removed 3 bases from V and 1 base from J, with 25 bases in between. The CDR3 has 19 amino acids. CDR3 in amino acids: CASSFIPRLVVSQSYEQYF. CDR3 nucleotide sequence: TGTGCCAGCAGTTTCATTCCCCGCCTGGTCGTAAGCCAGTCCTACGAGCAGTACTTC.

There are a few counts of this clonotype. V gene TRBV10-2 combines with J gene TRBJ2-3, with 7 bases aligning to TRBD2. V trimming: 6 bases; J trimming: 5 bases; junction bases outside the gene matches: 5. The CDR3 length is 13 residues. Germline V lookup: CDR1 WSHSY, CDR2 SAAADI. The CDR3 here is CASRRAGEDTQYF. CDR3 bases: TGCGCCAGCAGACGGGCGGGGGAAGATACGCAGTATTTT.

In its sample, this clonotype was seen many times. The CDR3 nucleotides read TGTGCCAGCAGCCTCACAGAGACCTATTCACCCCTCCACTTT. It encodes CASSLTETYSPLHF. The gene calls are TRBV9 and TRBJ1-6, with D unclear. The CDR3 totals 14 residues. V was pared by 4 bases and J by 8 bases, with 13 bases between. Germline V gene lookup returns CDR1 SGDLS and CDR2 YYNGEE.

This clonotype has at least ten counts. V is TRBV12-3 or TRBV12-4 and J is TRBJ1-2; D call uncertain. Trimming removed 1 base from V and 5 bases from J, with 8 bases in between. The CDR3 is 13 amino acids. The CDR3 region is CASSLETDYGYTF. In nucleotides, the CDR3 is TGTGCCAGCAGTTTAGAGACGGATTATGGCTACACCTTC.

This clonotype was counted ten times or more. The chain couples TRBV5-1 to TRBJ2-5; a weak D match, TRBD2 (5 bases). Per germline, CDR1 SGHRS and CDR2 YFSETQ. Trimming cost V 5 bases and J 5 bases, with 10 bases left between them. The CDR3 is 12 amino acids. CDR3 nucleotides: TGCGCCAGCAGTCCACCGGGGGAGACCCAGTACTTC. This sequence encodes CASSPPGETQYF.